Given below is one T cell receptor beta chain in context. What it binds is not known. After removal of 4 bases from V and 2 bases from J, the junction contained 7 bases not matched to a gene. This CDR3 region has 17 residues. Germline V gene sequence: CDR1 SGHDN, CDR2 FVKESK. This sample was taken from a study of graft-versus-host responses after intestinal transplantation. Study summary: Each of the recipients got a multivisceral, liver-intestinal, or isolated intestinal transplant. After anti-thymocyte globulin induction, recipients took tacrolimus and steroids for three to four years. Study-wide results and limits: Early post-transplant HvG declines showed an association with peak circulating GvH clone levels. Analysis identified GvH clones in recipient marrow, with some appearing first in ileum or blood.

Here immunoSEQ multiplex PCR was the method, and the copy in TCRdb shows in-frame clones only, minus some. The table records 50,000 or so clones, roughly 93% of them present only once. The specimen comprised PBMCs, sampled roughly 760 days after a first intestinal transplant, on the day of a second. The receptor was derived from a human patient who received an intestinal transplant, so some T cells may come from the graft donor. The chain links TRBV14 to TRBJ2-3; 12 nucleotides agree with TRBD2. The CDR3 here is CASSPSGLAGNTDTQYF. The CDR3 DNA sequence: TGTGCCAGCAGCCCATCCGGACTAGCGGGAAACACAGATACGCAGTATTTT.